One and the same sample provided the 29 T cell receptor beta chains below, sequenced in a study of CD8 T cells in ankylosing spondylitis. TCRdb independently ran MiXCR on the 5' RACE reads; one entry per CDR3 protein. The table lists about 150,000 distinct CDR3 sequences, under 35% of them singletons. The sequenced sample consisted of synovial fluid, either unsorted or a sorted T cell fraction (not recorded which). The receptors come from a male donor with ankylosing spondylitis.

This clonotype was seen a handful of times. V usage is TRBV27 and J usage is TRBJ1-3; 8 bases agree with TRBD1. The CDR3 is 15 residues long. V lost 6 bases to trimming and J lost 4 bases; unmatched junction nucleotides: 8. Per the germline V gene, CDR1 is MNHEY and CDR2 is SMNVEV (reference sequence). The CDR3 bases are TGTGCCAGCAGACCGCAGGGGGCACCCGGAAACACCATATATTTT. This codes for CASRPQGAPGNTIYF.

CDR3 amino acids: CSASDRGRGEQYF. The CDR3 coding sequence is TGCAGTGCATCTGACAGGGGTAGGGGTGAGCAGTACTTC. This sequence joins TRBV20-1 and TRBJ2-7; 8 nucleotides match TRBD1. The ends lost 6 bases at V and 7 bases at J; junction bases unmatched: 11. Germline V CDR1 and CDR2: DFQATT, SNEGSKA (reference sequence). This CDR3 has 13 amino acids.

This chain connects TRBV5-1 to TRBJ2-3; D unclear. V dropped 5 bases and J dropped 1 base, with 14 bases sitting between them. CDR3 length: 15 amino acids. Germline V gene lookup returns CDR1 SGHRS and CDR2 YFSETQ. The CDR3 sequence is CASRENSGGTDTQYF. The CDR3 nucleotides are TGCGCCAGCAGGGAGAACTCCGGCGGCACAGATACGCAGTATTTT.

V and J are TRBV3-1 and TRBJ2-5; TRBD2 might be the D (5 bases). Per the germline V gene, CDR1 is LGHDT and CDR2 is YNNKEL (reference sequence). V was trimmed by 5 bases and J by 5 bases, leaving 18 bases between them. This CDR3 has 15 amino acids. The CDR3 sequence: CASSTGWTGTETQYF. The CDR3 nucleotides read TGTGCCAGCAGCACCGGGTGGACGGGAACGGAGACCCAGTACTTC.

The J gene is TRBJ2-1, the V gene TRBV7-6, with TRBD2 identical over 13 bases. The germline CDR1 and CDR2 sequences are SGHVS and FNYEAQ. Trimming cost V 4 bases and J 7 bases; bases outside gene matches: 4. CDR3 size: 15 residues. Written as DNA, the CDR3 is TGTGCCAGCAGCTCGGGGACTAGCGGGGCTAATGAGCAGTTCTTC. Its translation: CASSSGTSGANEQFF.

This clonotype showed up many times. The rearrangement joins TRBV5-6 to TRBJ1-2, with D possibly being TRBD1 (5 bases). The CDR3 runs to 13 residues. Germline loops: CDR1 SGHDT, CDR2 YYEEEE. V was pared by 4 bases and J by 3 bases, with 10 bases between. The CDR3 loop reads CASSHWGDYGYTF. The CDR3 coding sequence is TGTGCCAGCAGCCACTGGGGGGACTATGGCTACACCTTC.

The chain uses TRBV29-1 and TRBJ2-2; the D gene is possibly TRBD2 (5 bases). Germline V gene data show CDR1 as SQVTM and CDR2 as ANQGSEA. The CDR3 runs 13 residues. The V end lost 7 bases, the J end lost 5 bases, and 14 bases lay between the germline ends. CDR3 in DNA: TGCAGCGCCCCCAAACTAGGGACCGGGGAGCTGTTTTTT. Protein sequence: CSAPKLGTGELFF.

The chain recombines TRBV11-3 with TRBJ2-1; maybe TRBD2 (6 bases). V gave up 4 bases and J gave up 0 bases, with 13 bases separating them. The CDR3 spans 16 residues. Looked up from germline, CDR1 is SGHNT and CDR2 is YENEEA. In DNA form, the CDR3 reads TGTGCCAGCAGCTCCCGTGTGGGGGGCTCCTACAATGAGCAGTTCTTC. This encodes CASSSRVGGSYNEQFF.

The CDR3 DNA reads TGTGCCAGCAGTTTCGAGGGACCTAGGGTGGAGCAGTACTTC. Its translation: CASSFEGPRVEQYF. The rearrangement joins TRBV6-6 to TRBJ2-7; D may correspond to TRBD1 or TRBD2 (5 bases each). Trimming stripped 4 bases from V and 7 bases from J, with 17 bases between. Germline CDR1 and CDR2: MNHNY and SVGAGI (reference sequence). This CDR3 has 14 amino acids.

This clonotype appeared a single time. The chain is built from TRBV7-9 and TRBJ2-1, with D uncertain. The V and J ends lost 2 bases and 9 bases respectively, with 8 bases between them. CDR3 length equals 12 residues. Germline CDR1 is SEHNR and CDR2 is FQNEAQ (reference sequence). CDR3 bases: TGTGCCAGCAGCTTATGGTCTGCTGAGCAGTTCTTC. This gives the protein CASSLWSAEQFF. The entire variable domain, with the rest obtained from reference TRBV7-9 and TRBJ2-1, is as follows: DTGVSQNPRHKITKRGQNVTFRCDPISEHNRLYWYRQTLGQGPEFLTYFQNEAQLEKSRLLSDRFSAERPKGSFSTLEIQRTEQGDSAMYLCASSLWSAEQFFGPGTRLTVL.

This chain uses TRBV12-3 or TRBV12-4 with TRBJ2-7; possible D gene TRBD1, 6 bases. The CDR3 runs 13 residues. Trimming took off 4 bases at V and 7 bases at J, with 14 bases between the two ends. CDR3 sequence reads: CASSSIQGGEQYF. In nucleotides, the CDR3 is TGTGCCAGCAGTTCGATACAGGGCGGGGAGCAGTACTTC.

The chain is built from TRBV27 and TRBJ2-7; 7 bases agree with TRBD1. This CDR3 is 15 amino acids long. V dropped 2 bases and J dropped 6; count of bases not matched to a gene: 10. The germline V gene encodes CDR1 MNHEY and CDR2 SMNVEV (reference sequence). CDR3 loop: CASSLRPEGAIEQYF. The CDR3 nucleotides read TGTGCCAGCAGTTTACGTCCCGAGGGGGCTATCGAGCAGTACTTC.

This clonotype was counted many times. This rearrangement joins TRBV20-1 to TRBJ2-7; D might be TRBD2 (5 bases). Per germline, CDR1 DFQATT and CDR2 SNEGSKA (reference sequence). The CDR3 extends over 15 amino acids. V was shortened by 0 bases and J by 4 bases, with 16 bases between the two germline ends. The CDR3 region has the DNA TGCAGTGCTAGAGATTATCGGTCCGGGATATACGAGCAGTACTTC. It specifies CSARDYRSGIYEQYF.

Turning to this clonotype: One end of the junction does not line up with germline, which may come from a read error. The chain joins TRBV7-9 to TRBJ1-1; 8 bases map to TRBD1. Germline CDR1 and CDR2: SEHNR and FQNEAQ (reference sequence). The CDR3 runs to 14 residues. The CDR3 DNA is TGTGCCAGCGGTACAGGGGGGGGGAACATTGAAGCTTTCTTT. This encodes CASGTGGGNIEAFF.

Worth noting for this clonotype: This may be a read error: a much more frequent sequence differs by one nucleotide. The CDR3 spells CASGLRTSGTEAFF. CDR3 DNA: TGTGCCAGCGGTCTACGGACATCGGGCACTGAAGCTTTCTTT. The chain couples TRBV7-8 to TRBJ1-1; D might be TRBD1 (5 bases). Germline V gives CDR1 SGHVS, CDR2 FQNEAQ. This CDR3 spans 14 amino acids. The V end lost 8 bases, the J end lost 4 bases, and 17 bases lay between the germline ends.

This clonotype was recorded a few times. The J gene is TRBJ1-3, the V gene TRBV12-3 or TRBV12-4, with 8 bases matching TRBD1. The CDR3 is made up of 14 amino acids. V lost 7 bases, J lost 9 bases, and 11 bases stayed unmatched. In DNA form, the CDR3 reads TGTGCCAGCACCAAAGGACAGGGAAAGGTCACCATATATTTT. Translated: CASTKGQGKVTIYF.

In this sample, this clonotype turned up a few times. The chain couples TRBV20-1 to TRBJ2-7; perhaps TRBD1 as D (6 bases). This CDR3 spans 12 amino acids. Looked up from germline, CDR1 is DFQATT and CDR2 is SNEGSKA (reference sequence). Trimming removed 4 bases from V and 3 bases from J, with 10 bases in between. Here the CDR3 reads CSANLDSYEQYF. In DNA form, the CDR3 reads TGCAGTGCTAATTTGGACAGCTACGAGCAGTACTTC.

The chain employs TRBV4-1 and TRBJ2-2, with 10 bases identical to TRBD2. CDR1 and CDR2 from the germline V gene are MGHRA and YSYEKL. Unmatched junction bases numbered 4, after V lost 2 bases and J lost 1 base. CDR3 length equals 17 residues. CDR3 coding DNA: TGCGCCAGCAGCCAACGCCTAGCGGGAGAGAACACCGGGGAGCTGTTTTTT. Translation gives CASSQRLAGENTGELFF.

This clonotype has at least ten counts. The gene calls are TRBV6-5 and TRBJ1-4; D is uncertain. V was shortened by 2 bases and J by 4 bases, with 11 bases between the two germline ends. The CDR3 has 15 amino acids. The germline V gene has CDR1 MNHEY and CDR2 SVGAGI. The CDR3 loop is CASSYPGGSNEKLFF. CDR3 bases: TGTGCCAGCAGTTACCCGGGAGGGAGTAATGAAAAACTGTTTTTT.

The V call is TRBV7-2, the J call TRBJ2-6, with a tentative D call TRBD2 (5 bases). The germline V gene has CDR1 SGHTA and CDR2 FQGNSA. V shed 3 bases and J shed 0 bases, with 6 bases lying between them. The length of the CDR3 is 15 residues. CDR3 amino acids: CASSFGSSGANVLTF. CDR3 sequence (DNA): TGTGCCAGCAGCTTTGGGAGCTCTGGGGCCAACGTCCTGACTTTC.

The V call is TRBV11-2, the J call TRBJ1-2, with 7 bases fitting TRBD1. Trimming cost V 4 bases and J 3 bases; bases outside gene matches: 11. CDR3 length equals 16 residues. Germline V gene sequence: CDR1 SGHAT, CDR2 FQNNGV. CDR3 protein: CASSSLKDRSYYGYTF. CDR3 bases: TGTGCCAGCAGCTCCCTCAAGGACAGGTCCTACTATGGCTACACCTTC. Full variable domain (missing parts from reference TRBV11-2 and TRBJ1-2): EAGVAQSPRYKIIEKRQSVAFWCNPISGHATLYWYQQILGQGPKLLIQFQNNGVVDDSQLPKDRFSAERLKGVDSTLKIQPAKLEDSAVYLCASSSLKDRSYYGYTFGSGTRLTVV.

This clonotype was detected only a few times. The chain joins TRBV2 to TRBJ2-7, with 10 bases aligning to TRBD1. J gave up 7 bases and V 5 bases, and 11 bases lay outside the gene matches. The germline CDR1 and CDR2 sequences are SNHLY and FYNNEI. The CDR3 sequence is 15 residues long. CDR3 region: CASSKEGTGAYEQYF. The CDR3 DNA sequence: TGTGCCAGCAGTAAAGAGGGGACAGGGGCTTATGAGCAGTACTTC.

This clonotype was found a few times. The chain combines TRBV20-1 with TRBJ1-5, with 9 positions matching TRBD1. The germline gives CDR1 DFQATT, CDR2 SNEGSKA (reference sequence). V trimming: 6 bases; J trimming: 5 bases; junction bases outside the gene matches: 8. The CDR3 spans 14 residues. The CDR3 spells CSARTGDRDQPQHF. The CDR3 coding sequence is TGCAGTGCAAGGACAGGGGATCGAGATCAGCCCCAGCATTTT.

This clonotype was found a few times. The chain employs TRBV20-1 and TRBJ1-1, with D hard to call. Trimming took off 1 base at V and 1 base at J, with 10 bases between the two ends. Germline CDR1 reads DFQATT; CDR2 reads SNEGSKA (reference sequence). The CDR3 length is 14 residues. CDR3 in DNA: TGCAGTGCTAGAGGTTTACACCAGAACACTGAAGCTTTCTTT. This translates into CSARGLHQNTEAFF.

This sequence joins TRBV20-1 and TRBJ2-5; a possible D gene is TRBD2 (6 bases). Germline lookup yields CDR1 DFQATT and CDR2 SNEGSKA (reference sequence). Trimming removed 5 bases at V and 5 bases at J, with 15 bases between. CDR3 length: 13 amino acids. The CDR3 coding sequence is TGCAGTGCTGGAGGGCAGGGCGGCGAGACCCAGTACTTC. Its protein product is CSAGGQGGETQYF.

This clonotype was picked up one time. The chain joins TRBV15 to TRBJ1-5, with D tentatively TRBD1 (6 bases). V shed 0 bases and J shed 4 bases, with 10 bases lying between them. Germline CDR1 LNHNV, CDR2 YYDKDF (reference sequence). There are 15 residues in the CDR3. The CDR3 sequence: CATSREDSLNQPQHF. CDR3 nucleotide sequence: TGTGCCACCAGCAGAGAGGACAGCCTAAATCAGCCCCAGCATTTT.

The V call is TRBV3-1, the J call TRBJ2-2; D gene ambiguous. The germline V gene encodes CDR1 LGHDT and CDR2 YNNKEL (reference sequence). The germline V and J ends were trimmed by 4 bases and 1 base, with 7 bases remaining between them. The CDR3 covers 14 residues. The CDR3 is CASSPRRNTGELFF. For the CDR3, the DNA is TGTGCCAGCAGCCCACGACGGAACACCGGGGAGCTGTTTTTT.

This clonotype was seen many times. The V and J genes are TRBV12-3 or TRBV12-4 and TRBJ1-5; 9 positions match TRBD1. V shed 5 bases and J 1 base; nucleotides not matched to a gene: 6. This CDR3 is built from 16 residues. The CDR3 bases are TGTGCCAGCAGTCCGACGGACAGGGGAAGCAATCAGCCCCAGCATTTT. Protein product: CASSPTDRGSNQPQHF.

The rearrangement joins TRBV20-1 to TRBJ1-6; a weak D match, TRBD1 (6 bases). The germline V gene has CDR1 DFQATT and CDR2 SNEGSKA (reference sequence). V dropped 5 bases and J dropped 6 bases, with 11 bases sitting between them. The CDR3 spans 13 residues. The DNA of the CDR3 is TGCAGTGCTGCCGCAGGGGTTAATTCACCCCTCCACTTT. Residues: CSAAAGVNSPLHF.